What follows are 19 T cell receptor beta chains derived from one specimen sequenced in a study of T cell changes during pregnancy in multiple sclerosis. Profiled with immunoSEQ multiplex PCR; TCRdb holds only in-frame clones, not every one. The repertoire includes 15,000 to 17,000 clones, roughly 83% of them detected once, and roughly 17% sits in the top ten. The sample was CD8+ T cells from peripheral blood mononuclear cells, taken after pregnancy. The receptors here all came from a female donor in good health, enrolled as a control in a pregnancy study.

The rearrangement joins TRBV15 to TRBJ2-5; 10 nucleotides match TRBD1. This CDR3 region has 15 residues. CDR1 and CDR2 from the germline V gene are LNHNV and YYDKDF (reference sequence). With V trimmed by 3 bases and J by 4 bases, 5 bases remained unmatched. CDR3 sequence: CATSSRQGAGETQYF. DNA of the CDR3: TGTGCCACCAGCAGCCGACAGGGGGCGGGAGAGACCCAGTACTTC. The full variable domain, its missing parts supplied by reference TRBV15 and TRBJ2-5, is DAMVIQNPRYQVTQFGKPVTLSCSQTLNHNVMYWYQQKSSQAPKLLFHYYDKDFNNEADTPDNFQSRRPNTSFCFLDIRSPGLGDTAMYLCATSSRQGAGETQYFGPGTRLLVL.

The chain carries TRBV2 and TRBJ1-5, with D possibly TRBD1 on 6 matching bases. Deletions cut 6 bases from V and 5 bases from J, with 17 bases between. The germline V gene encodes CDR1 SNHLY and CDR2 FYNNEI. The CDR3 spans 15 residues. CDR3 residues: CASSFFRGPDQPQHF. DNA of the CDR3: TGTGCCAGCAGCTTCTTCAGGGGCCCGGATCAGCCCCAGCATTTT.

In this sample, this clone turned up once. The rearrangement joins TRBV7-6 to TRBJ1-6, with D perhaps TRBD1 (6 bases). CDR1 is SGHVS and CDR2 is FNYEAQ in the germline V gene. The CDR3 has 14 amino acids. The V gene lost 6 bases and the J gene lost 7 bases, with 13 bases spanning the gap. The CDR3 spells CASRETGYNSPLHF. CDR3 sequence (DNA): TGTGCCAGCAGGGAAACAGGGTACAATTCACCCCTCCACTTT.

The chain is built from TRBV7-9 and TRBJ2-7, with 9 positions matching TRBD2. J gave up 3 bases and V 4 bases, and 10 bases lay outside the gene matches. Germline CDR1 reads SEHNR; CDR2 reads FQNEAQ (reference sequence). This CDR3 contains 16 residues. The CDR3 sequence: CASSSLLSGSDYEQYF. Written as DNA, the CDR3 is TGTGCCAGCAGCTCCCTCCTTAGCGGGAGCGACTACGAGCAGTACTTC.

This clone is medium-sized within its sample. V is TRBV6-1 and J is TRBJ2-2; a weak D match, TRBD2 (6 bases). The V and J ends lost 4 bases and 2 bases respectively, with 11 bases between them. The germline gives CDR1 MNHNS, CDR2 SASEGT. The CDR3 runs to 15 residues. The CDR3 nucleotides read TGTGCCAGCAGTGTCGCCGGGACTAACACCGGGGAGCTGTTTTTT. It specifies CASSVAGTNTGELFF.

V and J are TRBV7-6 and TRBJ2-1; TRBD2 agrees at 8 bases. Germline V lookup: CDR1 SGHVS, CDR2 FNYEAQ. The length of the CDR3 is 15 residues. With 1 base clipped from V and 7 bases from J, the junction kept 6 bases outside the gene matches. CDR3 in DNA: TGTGCCAGCAGCTTAGGTGACGGGGGGGAAAATGAGCAGTTCTTC. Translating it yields CASSLGDGGENEQFF.

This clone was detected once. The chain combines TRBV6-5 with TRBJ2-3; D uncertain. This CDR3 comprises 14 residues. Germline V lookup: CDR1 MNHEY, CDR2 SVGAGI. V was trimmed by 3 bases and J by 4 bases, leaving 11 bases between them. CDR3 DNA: TGTGCCAGCAGTTATCGGTCTGAACCAGATACGCAGTATTTT. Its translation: CASSYRSEPDTQYF.

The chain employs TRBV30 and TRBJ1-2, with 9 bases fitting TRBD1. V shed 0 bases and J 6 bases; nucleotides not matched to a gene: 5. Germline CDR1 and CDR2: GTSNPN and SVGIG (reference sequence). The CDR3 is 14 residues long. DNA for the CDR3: TGTGCCTGGAGTGTGGGACAGGGAACGGATGGCTACACCTTC. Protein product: CAWSVGQGTDGYTF.

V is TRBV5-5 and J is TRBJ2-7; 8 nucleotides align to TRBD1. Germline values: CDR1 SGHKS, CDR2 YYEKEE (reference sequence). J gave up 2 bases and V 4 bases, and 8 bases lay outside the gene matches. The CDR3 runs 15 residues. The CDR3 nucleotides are TGTGCCAGCAGCGTAGACAGGGGACACACCTACGAGCAGTACTTC. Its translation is CASSVDRGHTYEQYF.

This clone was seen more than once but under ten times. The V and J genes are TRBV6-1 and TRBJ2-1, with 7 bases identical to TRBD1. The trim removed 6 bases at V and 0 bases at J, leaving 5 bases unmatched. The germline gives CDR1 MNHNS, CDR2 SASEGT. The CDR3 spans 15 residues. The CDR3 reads CASSPTGDSYNEQFF. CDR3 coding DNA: TGTGCCAGCAGCCCCACAGGGGACTCCTACAATGAGCAGTTCTTC.

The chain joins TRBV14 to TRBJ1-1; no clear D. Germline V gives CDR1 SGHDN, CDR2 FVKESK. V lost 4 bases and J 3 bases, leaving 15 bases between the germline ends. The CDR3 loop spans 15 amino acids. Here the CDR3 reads CASSLFEGLDTEAFF. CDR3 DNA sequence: TGTGCCAGCAGCCTATTTGAGGGTTTGGACACTGAAGCTTTCTTT.

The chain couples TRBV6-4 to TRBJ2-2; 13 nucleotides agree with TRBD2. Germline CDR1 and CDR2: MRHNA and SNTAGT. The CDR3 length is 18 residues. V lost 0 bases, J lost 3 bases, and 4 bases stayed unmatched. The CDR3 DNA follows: TGTGCCAGCAGTGACTCAGGAACTAGCGGGAGGGACACCGGGGAGCTGTTTTTT. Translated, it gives CASSDSGTSGRDTGELFF.

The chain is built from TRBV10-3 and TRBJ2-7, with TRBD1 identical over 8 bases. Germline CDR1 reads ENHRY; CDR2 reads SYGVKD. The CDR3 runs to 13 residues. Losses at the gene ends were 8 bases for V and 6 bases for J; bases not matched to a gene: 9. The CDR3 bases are TGTGCCATCCTGCAGGGGGCATTAGGCGAGCAGTACTTC. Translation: CAILQGALGEQYF.

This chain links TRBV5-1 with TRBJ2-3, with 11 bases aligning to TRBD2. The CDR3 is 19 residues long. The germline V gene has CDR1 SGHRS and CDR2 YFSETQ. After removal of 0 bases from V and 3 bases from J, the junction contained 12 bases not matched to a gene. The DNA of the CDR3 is TGCGCCAGCAGCTTGGAGGGGGCTAGCGGGGGGATTCGGACAGATACGCAGTATTTT. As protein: CASSLEGASGGIRTDTQYF.

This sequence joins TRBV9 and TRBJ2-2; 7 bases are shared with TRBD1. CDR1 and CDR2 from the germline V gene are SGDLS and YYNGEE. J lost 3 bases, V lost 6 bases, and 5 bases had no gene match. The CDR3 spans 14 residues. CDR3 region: CASTRGRDTGELFF. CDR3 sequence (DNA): TGTGCCAGCACGAGGGGGCGGGACACCGGGGAGCTGTTTTTT.

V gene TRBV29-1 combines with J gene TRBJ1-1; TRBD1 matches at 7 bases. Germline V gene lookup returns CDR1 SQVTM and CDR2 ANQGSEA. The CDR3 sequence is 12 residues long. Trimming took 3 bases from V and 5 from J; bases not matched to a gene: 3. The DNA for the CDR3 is TGCAGCGTTGAGGGCAGGGGGACTGAAGCTTTCTTT. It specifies CSVEGRGTEAFF.

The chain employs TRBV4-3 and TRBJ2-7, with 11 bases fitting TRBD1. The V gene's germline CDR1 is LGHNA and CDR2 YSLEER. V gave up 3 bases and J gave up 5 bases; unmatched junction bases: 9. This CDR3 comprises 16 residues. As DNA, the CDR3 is TGCGCCAGCAGCCAGATCCCCGGACAGGGGGCAGACGAGCAGTACTTC. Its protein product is CASSQIPGQGADEQYF.

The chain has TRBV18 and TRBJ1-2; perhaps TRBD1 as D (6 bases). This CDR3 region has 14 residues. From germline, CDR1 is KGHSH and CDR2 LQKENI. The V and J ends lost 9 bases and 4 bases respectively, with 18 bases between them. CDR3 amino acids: CARRHRAWSYGYTF. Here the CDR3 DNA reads TGTGCCAGGAGGCACAGGGCCTGGAGCTATGGCTACACCTTC.

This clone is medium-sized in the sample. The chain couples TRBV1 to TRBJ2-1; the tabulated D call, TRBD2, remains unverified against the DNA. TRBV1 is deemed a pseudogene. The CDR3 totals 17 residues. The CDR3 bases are TGCACCAGCAGCCAGACCCCCCCTCTAGCGGCCTACAATGAGCAGTTCTTC. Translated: CTSSQTPPLAAYNEQFF.